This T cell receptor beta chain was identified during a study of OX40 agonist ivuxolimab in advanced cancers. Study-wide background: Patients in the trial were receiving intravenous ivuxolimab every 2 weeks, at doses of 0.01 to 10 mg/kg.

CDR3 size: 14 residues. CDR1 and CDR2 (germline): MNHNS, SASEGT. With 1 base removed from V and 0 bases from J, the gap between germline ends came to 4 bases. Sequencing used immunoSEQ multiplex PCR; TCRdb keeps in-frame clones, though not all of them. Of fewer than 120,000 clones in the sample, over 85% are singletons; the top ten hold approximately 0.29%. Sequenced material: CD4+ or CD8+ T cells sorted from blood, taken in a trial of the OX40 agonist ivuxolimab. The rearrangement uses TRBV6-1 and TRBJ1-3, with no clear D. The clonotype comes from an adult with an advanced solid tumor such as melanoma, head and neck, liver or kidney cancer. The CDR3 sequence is CASSEVGSGNTIYF. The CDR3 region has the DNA TGTGCCAGCAGTGAAGTTGGCTCTGGAAACACCATATATTTT.